This T cell receptor (beta chain) was retrieved from a study of blood T cell repertoires in COVID-19. About the study: COVID-19 samples, acute and convalescent, were from the United States, Italy and Spain. PBMCs, B-cell-depleted T cells, or T cells provided the cDNA or gDNA that made up the material.

The CDR3 sequence is 13 residues long. Trimming cost V 5 bases and J 3 bases, with 7 bases left between them. In the original processing: Cell counts per sample came from amplifying reference gene primers. Sequencing was performed with immunoSEQ multiplex PCR; in TCRdb, only in-frame clones are kept and a portion is missing. The V and J calls and clone size come from that table; D and trimming were worked out from the DNA. The top ten clones hold around 5.9% of a sample with some 40,000 clones, approximately 70% of them seen once. Of note for this clone: This sample includes further DNA sequences coding for the same CDR3.

This chain joins TRBV12-3 or TRBV12-4 and TRBJ2-2; D gene ambiguous. The receptor comes from a man older than 75 with acute or convalescent COVID-19. The specimen sequenced was peripheral blood. The CDR3 region is CASSLLDTGELFF. The CDR3 DNA reads as TGTGCCAGCAGTCTACTCGACACCGGGGAGCTGTTTTTT.